The 22 T cell receptor beta chains below all came from one sample that was sequenced in a study of blood T cell repertoires in COVID-19. TCRdb keeps only in-frame clones here, not all; method: immunoSEQ multiplex PCR. Among some 250,000 clones listed, more than 70% were seen once. The source material was peripheral blood. The receptor set was obtained from a woman aged 18 to 35 with acute or convalescent COVID-19.

The chain carries TRBV30 and TRBJ2-1, with 7 bases aligning to TRBD2. The V gene end was trimmed by 1 base and the J gene end by 4 bases; junction bases not matched to a gene: 7. Germline loops: CDR1 GTSNPN, CDR2 SVGIG (reference sequence). The CDR3 has 15 residues. The CDR3 DNA reads as TGTGCCTGGAGTGGCGGGAGTCTCTCGTACAATGAGCAGTTCTTC. It specifies CAWSGGSLSYNEQFF. The full variable domain, in which reference TRBV30 and TRBJ2-1 provide the parts outside the CDR3, is SQTIHQWPATLVQPVGSPLSLECTVEGTSNPNLYWYRQAAGRGLQLLFYSVGIGQISSEVPQNLSASRPQDRQFILSSKKLLLSDSGFYLCAWSGGSLSYNEQFFGPGTRLTVL.

In this sample, this clone turned up a few times. V is TRBV7-2 and J is TRBJ1-3; possible D gene TRBD1, 6 bases. The CDR3 consists of 14 residues. V was trimmed by 8 bases and J by 0 bases, leaving 11 bases between them. Germline V gives CDR1 SGHTA, CDR2 FQGNSA. The DNA for the CDR3 is TGTGCCAGCGAAGGGGGAAACTCTGGAAACACCATATATTTT. This codes for CASEGGNSGNTIYF.

This clone was recorded once. This rearrangement joins TRBV9 to TRBJ2-7; 11 bases agree with TRBD2. Germline CDR1 SGDLS, CDR2 YYNGEE. The CDR3 runs to 17 residues. V dropped 4 bases and J dropped 3; count of bases not matched to a gene: 12. This CDR3 reads CASSQRTGTSGDYEQYF. CDR3 in DNA: TGTGCCAGCAGCCAACGAACAGGGACTAGCGGAGACTACGAGCAGTACTTC.

V usage is TRBV9 and J usage is TRBJ2-6; TRBD2 is a possible D gene (6 bases). V was cut by 3 bases and J by 2 bases, with 15 bases left in between. Per the germline V gene, CDR1 is SGDLS and CDR2 is YYNGEE. This CDR3 has 17 residues. CDR3 bases: TGTGCCAGCAGCGAGGACCTTTGGGGGGCTGGGGCCAACGTCCTGACTTTC. The encoded protein is CASSEDLWGAGANVLTF.

The chain has TRBV2 and TRBJ2-3, with 7 positions matching TRBD1. The CDR3 totals 13 residues. Per germline, CDR1 SNHLY and CDR2 FYNNEI. The V segment lost 7 bases and the J segment 3 bases; nucleotides outside the gene matches: 4. This CDR3 is CASTEQGTDTQYF. The CDR3 nucleotides are TGTGCCAGCACCGAACAGGGGACAGATACGCAGTATTTT.

This clone came up a few times. This rearrangement joins TRBV11-1 to TRBJ2-7; perhaps TRBD2 as D (6 bases). Trimming left V 4 bases short and J 7 bases short, with 17 bases between. This CDR3 spans 14 amino acids. CDR1 and CDR2 (germline): SGHAT, FQDESV (reference sequence). This CDR3 is CASSSRLVDGEQYF. The CDR3 bases are TGTGCCAGCAGCTCCCGACTAGTCGACGGTGAGCAGTACTTC.

The V gene is TRBV27, the J gene TRBJ2-7, with 13 bases matching TRBD2. Germline CDR1 MNHEY, CDR2 SMNVEV (reference sequence). V dropped 6 bases and J dropped 3; count of bases not matched to a gene: 11. The CDR3 totals 17 residues. The CDR3 DNA reads TGTGCCAGCAGCCAACGGACTAGCGGGAGCGCGGTCTACGAGCAGTACTTC. Translating it yields CASSQRTSGSAVYEQYF.

V usage is TRBV7-2 and J usage is TRBJ1-6, with D uncertain. Germline loops: CDR1 SGHTA, CDR2 FQGNSA. The CDR3 loop spans 15 amino acids. Trimming pared 3 bases from V and 3 bases from J, leaving 9 bases between. This CDR3 is CASSFPEIYNSPLHF. The CDR3 nucleotides are TGTGCCAGCAGCTTTCCCGAGATCTATAATTCACCCCTCCACTTT.

The V call is TRBV11-2, the J call TRBJ1-2; the match to TRBD1 covers 10 bases. There are 13 residues in the CDR3. In germline, CDR1 is SGHAT, CDR2 FQNNGV. J lost 7 bases, V lost 5 bases, and 4 bases had no gene match. CDR3 in amino acids: CASSRDRGSGYTF. CDR3 DNA sequence: TGTGCCAGCAGCCGGGACAGGGGATCTGGCTACACCTTC.

The chain carries TRBV24-1 and TRBJ2-2, with D tentatively TRBD2 (6 bases). Trimming cost V 4 bases and J 4 bases, with 21 bases left between them. Germline lookup yields CDR1 KGHDR and CDR2 SFDVKD. CDR3 size: 18 residues. The CDR3 sequence: CATSDIGTAGKTTGELFF. As DNA, the CDR3 is TGTGCCACCAGTGACATTGGGACCGCGGGAAAGACCACCGGGGAGCTGTTTTTT.

The chain has TRBV7-3 and TRBJ2-1, with a tentative D call TRBD2 (5 bases). Germline lookup yields CDR1 SGHTA and CDR2 FQGTGA. Trimming took off 2 bases at V and 1 base at J, with 12 bases between the two ends. The CDR3 is 16 amino acids. CDR3 sequence reads: CASSLSHTRSYNEQFF. The CDR3 DNA sequence: TGTGCCAGCAGCTTATCCCACACTAGGTCCTACAATGAGCAGTTCTTC.

The J gene is TRBJ2-3, the V gene TRBV7-6; 7 positions match TRBD2. Losses at the gene ends were 5 bases for V and 9 bases for J; bases not matched to a gene: 11. The CDR3 extends over 14 amino acids. From germline, CDR1 is SGHVS and CDR2 FNYEAQ. Written as DNA, the CDR3 is TGTGCCAGCAGCCCGCTGTTCGCAGCGGGAACGCAGTATTTT. This sequence encodes CASSPLFAAGTQYF.

CDR3 DNA sequence: TGTGCCAGCAGTACCCAGGGGTTCGTTAGCAATCAGCCCCAGCATTTT. Protein product: CASSTQGFVSNQPQHF. V and J are TRBV6-6 and TRBJ1-5, with D perhaps matching TRBD1 (6 bases). The CDR3 is 16 amino acids. Trimming took 5 bases from V and 0 from J, leaving 14 bases between them. CDR1 is MNHNY and CDR2 is SVGAGI in the germline V gene (reference sequence).

V is TRBV28 and J is TRBJ1-4, with D possibly TRBD1 on 5 matching bases. The V end was cut by 1 base, the J end by 0 bases, with 6 bases between. CDR3 size: 15 residues. Per the germline V gene, CDR1 is MDHEN and CDR2 is SYDVKM. CDR3 sequence reads: CASSLLGPTNEKLFF. The CDR3 nucleotides read TGTGCCAGCAGTTTATTGGGGCCAACTAATGAAAAACTGTTTTTT.

J is TRBJ1-4 and V is TRBV5-4; 7 nucleotides line up with TRBD1. The germline CDR1 and CDR2 sequences are SGHNT and YYREEE (reference sequence). The CDR3 contains 14 residues. V was clipped by 3 bases and J by 11 bases; unmatched bases: 10. CDR3 residues: CASSSGTERMKLFF. The DNA of the CDR3 is TGTGCCAGCAGCTCTGGGACAGAGCGGATGAAACTGTTTTTT.

V is TRBV5-1 and J is TRBJ2-3, with 10 positions matching TRBD1. V shed 2 bases, J shed 4 bases, and the junction held 7 bases outside the gene matches. CDR1 and CDR2 from the germline V gene are SGHRS and YFSETQ. This CDR3 comprises 16 residues. In nucleotides, the CDR3 is TGCGCCAGCAGCTTAGGGGACAGGGGAGCAGCAGATACGCAGTATTTT. This gives the protein CASSLGDRGAADTQYF.

The gene calls are TRBV12-5 and TRBJ2-5; 15 bases are a match to TRBD2. Looked up from germline, CDR1 is LGHNT and CDR2 is FRNRAP. With 1 base clipped from V and 5 bases from J, the junction kept 14 bases outside the gene matches. There are 20 residues in the CDR3. The CDR3 DNA follows: TGTGCTAGTGGTTTGGCGTCAGGACTAGCGGGAGGGCCGTCGGGTGAGACCCAGTACTTC. Residues: CASGLASGLAGGPSGETQYF. Filled out from reference TRBV12-5 and TRBJ2-5, the complete variable domain reads DARVTQTPRHKVTEMGQEVTMRCQPILGHNTVFWYRQTMMQGLELLAYFRNRAPLDDSGMPKDRFSAEMPDATLATLKIQPSEPRDSAVYFCASGLASGLAGGPSGETQYFGPGTRLLVL.

The V and J genes are TRBV20-1 and TRBJ1-2, with no clear D. Germline V gene sequence: CDR1 DFQATT, CDR2 SNEGSKA (reference sequence). The V end was cut by 3 bases, the J end by 7 bases, with 6 bases between. This CDR3 spans 10 amino acids. This CDR3 is CSASLGGYTF. The CDR3 nucleotides read TGCAGTGCTAGTCTCGGTGGCTACACCTTC.

For the CDR3, the DNA is TGTGCCAGCAGCCCCACCCACGGGGAAGGGTGGGAAAAACTGTTTTTT. It specifies CASSPTHGEGWEKLFF. The chain couples TRBV5-5 to TRBJ1-4; D remains ambiguous. Germline values: CDR1 SGHKS, CDR2 YYEKEE (reference sequence). The CDR3 runs 16 residues. Between the trimmed V and J ends, which lost 4 bases and 8 bases, there was a span of 21 bases.

Written as DNA, the CDR3 is TGTGCCAGCACCCTGAACCCAACAGGGGGCTATGGCTACACCTTC. Protein product: CASTLNPTGGYGYTF. V and J are TRBV6-5 and TRBJ1-2; 8 bases are shared with TRBD1. This CDR3 contains 15 residues. After removal of 7 bases from V and 4 bases from J, the junction contained 11 bases not matched to a gene. The germline CDR1 and CDR2 sequences are MNHEY and SVGAGI.

This clone was counted a few times. The chain links TRBV10-3 to TRBJ2-1; possible D gene TRBD2, 6 bases. The CDR3 sequence is 14 residues long. CDR1 ENHRY and CDR2 SYGVKD come from the germline V gene. V was pared by 3 bases and J by 8 bases, with 14 bases between. The CDR3: CAISEPTSVDEQFF. The CDR3 DNA reads as TGTGCCATCAGTGAACCGACTAGTGTGGATGAGCAGTTCTTC.

This clone was counted a few times. This sequence joins TRBV14 and TRBJ2-7; D remains unclear. V lost 5 bases, J lost 3 bases, and 5 bases lay in between. Per germline, CDR1 SGHDN and CDR2 FVKESK. This CDR3 spans 11 amino acids. The CDR3, as DNA: TGTGCCAGCAGCTACAACTACGAGCAGTACTTC. Protein: CASSYNYEQYF. Variable domain in full (rest from reference TRBV14 and TRBJ2-7): EAGVTQFPSHSVIEKGQTVTLRCDPISGHDNLYWYRRVMGKEIKFLLHFVKESKQDESGMPNNRFLAERTGGTYSTLKVQPAELEDSGVYFCASSYNYEQYFGPGTRLTVT.